This TCR beta chain was captured by sequencing in a study of CD8+ T cells in alopecia areata. Across the whole study: The protocol delivered tofacitinib for 6 to 18 months, then withdrew it for 6 months.

RNA was extracted and reverse transcribed into cDNA as the sequencing template. The table came from immunoSEQ multiplex PCR; TCRdb's copy has only in-frame clones and leaves some out. In the table there are 170,000 or so clones, around half of which are singletons. Study-wide points: In patients, TCRs were shared less clearly than in mice, and HLA may possibly be involved.

Indicated treatment: oral pan-JAK inhibitor, 5-10 mg twice daily. A note on this clone: Its specificity is not known.

Germline CDR1 is SGHVS and CDR2 is FQNEAQ. This CDR3 has 13 amino acids. Trimming took 8 bases from V and 0 from J, leaving 8 bases between them. This clonotype originated in a human donor with alopecia areata. The rearrangement links TRBV7-8 to TRBJ1-5; D is uncertain. Sample: CD8+ T cells sorted from blood, taken at week 24, from a patient treated with tofacitinib. CDR3 protein: CASSDYSNQPQHF. In DNA form, the CDR3 reads TGTGCCAGCTCAGATTATAGCAATCAGCCCCAGCATTTT.